Given below is one TCR beta chain in context. The sample comes from a study of blood T cells in healthy people across ages. Each of the donors had roughly 9.4 milliliters of peripheral blood drawn into EDTA-treated Vacutainer tubes. A sample-barcoded 5' primer and a J-beta primer mix were used in a second PCR of about 7 to 12 cycles. TCRdb recomputed calls from the 5' RACE reads with MiXCR, one row per CDR3 protein. This table holds about 1.1 million distinct CDR3 sequences, around two fifths found once. Sequencing used blood. The TCR originated in a man aged 18 to 35 in good health.

In DNA form, the CDR3 reads TGCAGTGCTAGAGATCCGTTTCGAAGGGACACTGAAGCTTTCTTT. Its protein is CSARDPFRRDTEAFF. The V and J genes are TRBV20-1 and TRBJ1-1, with D unclear. Trimming stripped 0 bases from V and 3 bases from J, with 14 bases between. CDR1 and CDR2 from the germline V gene are DFQATT and SNEGSKA (reference sequence). This CDR3 is 15 amino acids long.